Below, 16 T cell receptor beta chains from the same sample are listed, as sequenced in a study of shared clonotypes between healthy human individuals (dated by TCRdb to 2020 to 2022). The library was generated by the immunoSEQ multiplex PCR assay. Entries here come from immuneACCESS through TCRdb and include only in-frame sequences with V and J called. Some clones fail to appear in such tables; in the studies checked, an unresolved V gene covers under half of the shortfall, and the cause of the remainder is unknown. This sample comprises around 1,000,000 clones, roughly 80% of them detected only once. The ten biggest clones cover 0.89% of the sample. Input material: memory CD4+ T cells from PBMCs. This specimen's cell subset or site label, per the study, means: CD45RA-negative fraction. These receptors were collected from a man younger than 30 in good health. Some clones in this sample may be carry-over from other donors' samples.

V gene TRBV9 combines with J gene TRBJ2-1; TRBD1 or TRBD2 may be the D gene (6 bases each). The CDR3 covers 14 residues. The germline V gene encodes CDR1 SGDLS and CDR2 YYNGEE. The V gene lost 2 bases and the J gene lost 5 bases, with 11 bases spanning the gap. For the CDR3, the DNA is TGTGCCAGCAGCGTGAGGGGGGACCACAATGAGCAGTTCTTC. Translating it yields CASSVRGDHNEQFF.

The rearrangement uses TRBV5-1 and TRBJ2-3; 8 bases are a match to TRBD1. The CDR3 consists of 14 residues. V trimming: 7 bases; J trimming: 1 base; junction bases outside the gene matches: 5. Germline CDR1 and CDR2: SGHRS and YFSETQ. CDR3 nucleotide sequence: TGCGCCAGCCTCATACAGGGGGGCACAGATACGCAGTATTTT. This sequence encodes CASLIQGGTDTQYF.

Here the CDR3 reads CASRREGYTEAFF. Written as DNA, the CDR3 is TGTGCCAGCAGACGTGAGGGGTACACTGAAGCTTTCTTT. The chain carries TRBV5-6 and TRBJ1-1, with D perhaps TRBD1 (5 bases). The CDR3 has 13 amino acids. Trimming stripped 5 bases from V and 3 bases from J, with 11 bases between. Per germline, CDR1 SGHDT and CDR2 YYEEEE.

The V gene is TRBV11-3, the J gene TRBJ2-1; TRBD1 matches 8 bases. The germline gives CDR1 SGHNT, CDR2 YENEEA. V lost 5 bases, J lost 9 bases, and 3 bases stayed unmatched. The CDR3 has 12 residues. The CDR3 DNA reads TGTGCCAGCAGCAGACAGGGGCCTGAGCAGTTCTTC. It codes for CASSRQGPEQFF.

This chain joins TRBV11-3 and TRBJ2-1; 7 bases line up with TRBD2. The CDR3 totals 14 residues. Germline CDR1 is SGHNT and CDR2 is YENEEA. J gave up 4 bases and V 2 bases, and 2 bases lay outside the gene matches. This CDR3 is CASSLSGAYNEQFF. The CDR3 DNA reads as TGTGCCAGCAGCTTAAGCGGGGCTTACAATGAGCAGTTCTTC.

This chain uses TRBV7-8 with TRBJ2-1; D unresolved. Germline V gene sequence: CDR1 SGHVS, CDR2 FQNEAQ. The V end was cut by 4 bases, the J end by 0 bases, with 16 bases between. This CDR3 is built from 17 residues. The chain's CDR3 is CASSSPWVASSYNEQFF. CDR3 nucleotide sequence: TGTGCCAGCAGCTCGCCTTGGGTAGCTAGCTCCTACAATGAGCAGTTCTTC.

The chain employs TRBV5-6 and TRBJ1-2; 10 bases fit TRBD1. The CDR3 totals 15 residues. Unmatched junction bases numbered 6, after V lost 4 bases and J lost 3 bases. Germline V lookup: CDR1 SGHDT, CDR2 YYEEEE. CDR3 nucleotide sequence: TGTGCCAGCAGCACTGGGACAGGGGAGCACTATGGCTACACCTTC. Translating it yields CASSTGTGEHYGYTF.

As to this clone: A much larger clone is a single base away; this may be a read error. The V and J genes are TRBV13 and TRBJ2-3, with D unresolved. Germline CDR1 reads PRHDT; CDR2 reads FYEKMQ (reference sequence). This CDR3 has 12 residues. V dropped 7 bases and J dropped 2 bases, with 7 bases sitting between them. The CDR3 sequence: CASTRDTDTQYF. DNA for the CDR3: TGTGCCAGCACACGAGACACAGATACGCAGTATTTT.

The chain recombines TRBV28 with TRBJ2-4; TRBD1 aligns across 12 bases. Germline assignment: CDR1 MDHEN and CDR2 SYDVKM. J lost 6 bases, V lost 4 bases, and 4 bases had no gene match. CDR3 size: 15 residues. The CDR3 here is CASSSGQGAGNIQYF. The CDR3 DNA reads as TGTGCCAGCAGTTCGGGACAGGGGGCGGGAAACATTCAGTACTTC.

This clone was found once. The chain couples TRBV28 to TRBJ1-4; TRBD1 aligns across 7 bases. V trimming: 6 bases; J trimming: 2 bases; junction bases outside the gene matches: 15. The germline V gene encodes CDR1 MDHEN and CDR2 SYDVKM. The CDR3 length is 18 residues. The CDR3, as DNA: TGTGCCAGCAGGAATAGTAGGGACAGTCGGAGCACTAATGAAAAACTGTTTTTT. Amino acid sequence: CASRNSRDSRSTNEKLFF.

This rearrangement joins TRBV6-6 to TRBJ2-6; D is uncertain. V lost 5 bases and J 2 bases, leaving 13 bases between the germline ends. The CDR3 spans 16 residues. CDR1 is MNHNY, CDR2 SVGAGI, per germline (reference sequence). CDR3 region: CASSPRARPGANVLTF. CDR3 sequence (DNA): TGTGCCAGCAGTCCGAGAGCGCGGCCTGGGGCCAACGTCCTGACTTTC.

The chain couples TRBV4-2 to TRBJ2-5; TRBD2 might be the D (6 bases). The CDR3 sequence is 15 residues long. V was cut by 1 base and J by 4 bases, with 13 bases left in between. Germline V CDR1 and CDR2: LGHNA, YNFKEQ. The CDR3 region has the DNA TGTGCCAGCAGCCAAGGTGGTGGGGGGTTAGAGACCCAGTACTTC. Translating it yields CASSQGGGGLETQYF.

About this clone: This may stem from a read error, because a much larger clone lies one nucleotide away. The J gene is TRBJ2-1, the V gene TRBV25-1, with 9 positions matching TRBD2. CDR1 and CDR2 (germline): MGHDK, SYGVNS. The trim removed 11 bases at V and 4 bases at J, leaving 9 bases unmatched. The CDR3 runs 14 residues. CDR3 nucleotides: TGTGCCTGCGTAGCGGGAGTGAGTTACAATGAGCAGTTCTTC. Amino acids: CACVAGVSYNEQFF.

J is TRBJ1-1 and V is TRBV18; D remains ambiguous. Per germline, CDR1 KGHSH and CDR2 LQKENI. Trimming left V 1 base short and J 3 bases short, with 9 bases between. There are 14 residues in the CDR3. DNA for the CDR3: TGTGCCAGCTCACCACGGTTGTCGGACACTGAAGCTTTCTTT. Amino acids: CASSPRLSDTEAFF.

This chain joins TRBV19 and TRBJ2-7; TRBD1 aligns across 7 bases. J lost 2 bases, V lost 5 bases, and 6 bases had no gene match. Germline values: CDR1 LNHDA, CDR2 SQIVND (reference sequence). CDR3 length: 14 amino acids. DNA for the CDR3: TGTGCCAGTAGTGCCGACAGGGAAACCTACGAGCAGTACTTC. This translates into CASSADRETYEQYF. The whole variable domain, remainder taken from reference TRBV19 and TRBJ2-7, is DGGITQSPKYLFRKEGQNVTLSCEQNLNHDAMYWYRQDPGQGLRLIYYSQIVNDFQKGDIAEGYSVSREKKESFPLTVTSAQKNPTAFYLCASSADRETYEQYFGPGTRLTVT.

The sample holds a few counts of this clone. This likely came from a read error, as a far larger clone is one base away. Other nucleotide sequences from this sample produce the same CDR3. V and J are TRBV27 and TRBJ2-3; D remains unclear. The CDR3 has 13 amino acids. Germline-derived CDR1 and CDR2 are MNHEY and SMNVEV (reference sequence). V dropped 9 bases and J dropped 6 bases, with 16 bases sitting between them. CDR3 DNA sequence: TGTGCCAGTACAAGGTCCCACGGTGATACGCAGTATTTT. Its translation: CASTRSHGDTQYF.